The present entry profiles one T cell receptor (beta chain) with its context. The record originates from a study of blood T cell repertoires in COVID-19. Study context: Donors in the United States, Italy and Spain gave samples during acute or convalescent COVID-19. T cells, B-cell-depleted T cells, or PBMCs provided the cDNA or gDNA that served as material.

The CDR3 consists of 17 residues. V shed 3 bases, J shed 4 bases, and the junction held 12 bases outside the gene matches. Germline loops: CDR1 SEHNR, CDR2 FQNEAQ (reference sequence). As originally analysed: The assay estimated nucleated cells by amplifying reference gene primers. Clones were read by immunoSEQ multiplex PCR, and TCRdb kept only the in-frame ones, dropping some. V, J and clone size reflect that table, while D and trimming were determined from the DNA. This sample has nearly 60,000 clones, with around 87% found just once. The sequence came from a man in his 60s with active COVID-19. The source material was peripheral blood. This rearrangement joins TRBV7-9 to TRBJ1-3; 7 bases align to TRBD1. The CDR3 nucleotides read TGTGCCAGCAGCTTCTCTGGGACAGCTCGAGTGGGAAACACCATATATTTT. It translates to CASSFSGTARVGNTIYF.